These T cell receptor beta chains were read from a single sample in a study of a mutant IDH1 vaccine in newly diagnosed glioma. These TCRs' antigens remain unknown. Using immunoSEQ multiplex PCR, the repertoire was profiled, and TCRdb retains in-frame clones only, with some absent. The repertoire includes almost 85,000 clones, 65% to 90% of them detected once, and 2% to 2.5% sits in the top ten. Sequencing used PBMCs, obtained from a glioma patient whose treatment included an IDH1 peptide vaccine. The receptors come from a man aged 25 to 40 with glioma. Some clones in this sample may be carry-over from other donors' samples. CDR3s include the opening cysteine and the closing phenylalanine or tryptophan. The D gene is left open where the match is weak. Clone size appears in some rows only: once, few, many, or a class for an expanded clone.

v_call: TRBV30
j_call: TRBJ2-7
cdr3_length: 12
d_call: .
clone_size: once
cdr3_nt: TGTGCCTGGAGCGCCCTACCCCACGAGCAGTACTTC
cdr3_aa: CAWSALPHEQYF

v_call: TRBV30
j_call: TRBJ1-1
cdr3_length: 15
d_call: .
clone_size: few
cdr3_nt: TGTGCCTGGAGTTTCAAAGGGGGTTTGAACACTGAAGCTTTCTTT
cdr3_aa: CAWSFKGGLNTEAFF

v_call: TRBV29-1
j_call: TRBJ1-4
cdr3_length: 13
d_call: TRBD1
clone_size: few
cdr3_nt: TGCAGCGTTGCGGGACAGAGAAGGGAAAAACTGTTTTTT
cdr3_aa: CSVAGQRREKLFF

v_call: TRBV7-8
j_call: TRBJ1-1
cdr3_length: 14
d_call: .
clone_size: .
cdr3_nt: TGTGCCAGCAGCTTAGCACTAAAGAACACTGAAGCTTTCTTT
cdr3_aa: CASSLALKNTEAFF

v_call: TRBV7-2
j_call: TRBJ2-7
cdr3_length: 16
d_call: .
clone_size: .
cdr3_nt: TGTGCCAGCAGCTTATTCGGTAGGGGGGCGATCTACGAGCAGTACTTC
cdr3_aa: CASSLFGRGAIYEQYF

v_call: TRBV7-9
j_call: TRBJ2-7
cdr3_length: 15
d_call: TRBD1
clone_size: .
cdr3_nt: TGTGCCAGCAGCAGTGACCGGGACAGGATTTACGAGCAGTACTTC
cdr3_aa: CASSSDRDRIYEQYF

v_call: TRBV2
j_call: TRBJ2-2
cdr3_length: 14
d_call: .
clone_size: .
cdr3_nt: TGTGCCAGCAGTGAAGACTTGGACACCGGGGAGCTGTTTTTT
cdr3_aa: CASSEDLDTGELFF

v_call: TRBV5-5
j_call: TRBJ2-7
cdr3_length: 14
d_call: .
clone_size: .
cdr3_nt: TGTGCCAGCAGCTTGGCGACTAGAAGCTACGAGCAGTACTTC
cdr3_aa: CASSLATRSYEQYF

v_call: TRBV11-2
j_call: TRBJ2-3
cdr3_length: 16
d_call: TRBD2
clone_size: .
cdr3_nt: TGTGCCAGCAGTTCTCTAGCGGGAGGGCGTGCAGATACGCAGTATTTT
cdr3_aa: CASSSLAGGRADTQYF

v_call: TRBV6-5
j_call: TRBJ2-1
cdr3_length: 15
d_call: TRBD2
clone_size: once
cdr3_nt: TGTGCCAGCAGTTCCACTAGCGGGGGGAGCAATGAGCAGTTCTTC
cdr3_aa: CASSSTSGGSNEQFF

v_call: TRBV5-6
j_call: TRBJ2-2
cdr3_length: 15
d_call: TRBD1
clone_size: .
cdr3_nt: TGTGCCAGCAGCCTCGGGACAGGGGCCACCGGGGAGCTGTTTTTT
cdr3_aa: CASSLGTGATGELFF

v_call: TRBV19
j_call: TRBJ2-7
cdr3_length: 14
d_call: TRBD1
clone_size: .
cdr3_nt: TGTGCCAGTAGTTCCCGGGACAGGATTTACGAGCAGTACTTC
cdr3_aa: CASSSRDRIYEQYF

v_call: TRBV7-3
j_call: TRBJ2-3
cdr3_length: 15
d_call: .
clone_size: .
cdr3_nt: TGTGCCAGCAGCTTATTGGTGGGGGGTATGGATACGCAGTATTTT
cdr3_aa: CASSLLVGGMDTQYF

v_call: TRBV19
j_call: TRBJ2-7
cdr3_length: 14
d_call: .
clone_size: .
cdr3_nt: TGTGCCAGTACCCCTGGGGGGGCTAAGGACGAGCAGTACTTC
cdr3_aa: CASTPGGAKDEQYF

v_call: TRBV28
j_call: TRBJ2-7
cdr3_length: 15
d_call: .
clone_size: .
cdr3_nt: TGTGCCAGCAGTTTAACTCCGGGGGCGCCTCTCGAGCAGTACTTC
cdr3_aa: CASSLTPGAPLEQYF

v_call: TRBV10-3
j_call: TRBJ2-1
cdr3_length: 15
d_call: TRBD1
clone_size: .
cdr3_nt: TGTGCCATCAGCCAACAGGGGGTGAGGTACAATGAGCAGTTCTTC
cdr3_aa: CAISQQGVRYNEQFF

v_call: TRBV4-1
j_call: TRBJ2-3
cdr3_length: 19
d_call: TRBD2
clone_size: .
cdr3_nt: TGCGCCAGCAGCCCAACACTAGACTGGACTAGCGGGACCACAGATACGCAGTATTTT
cdr3_aa: CASSPTLDWTSGTTDTQYF

v_call: TRBV20-1
j_call: TRBJ2-1
cdr3_length: 11
d_call: .
clone_size: .
cdr3_nt: TGCAGTGCTCGGAAGGACAGCGAGCAGTTCTTC
cdr3_aa: CSARKDSEQFF

v_call: TRBV29-1
j_call: TRBJ1-2
cdr3_length: 12
d_call: TRBD1
clone_size: .
cdr3_nt: TGCAGCGTTGTTGGACAGGGCTATGGCTACACCTTC
cdr3_aa: CSVVGQGYGYTF

v_call: TRBV4-2
j_call: TRBJ2-3
cdr3_length: 15
d_call: .
clone_size: .
cdr3_nt: TGTGCCAGCAGCCTAAAAAGGGGAGGTTTAGATACGCAGTATTTT
cdr3_aa: CASSLKRGGLDTQYF

v_call: TRBV7-2
j_call: TRBJ1-2
cdr3_length: 15
d_call: .
clone_size: .
cdr3_nt: TGTGCCAGCAGCCCGCAATTGGCCAAGGGATTTGGCTACACCTTC
cdr3_aa: CASSPQLAKGFGYTF

v_call: TRBV7-3
j_call: TRBJ1-1
cdr3_length: 14
d_call: TRBD1
clone_size: .
cdr3_nt: TGTGCCAGCAGCCTTTATGGACAGGGAACTGAAGCTTTCTTT
cdr3_aa: CASSLYGQGTEAFF